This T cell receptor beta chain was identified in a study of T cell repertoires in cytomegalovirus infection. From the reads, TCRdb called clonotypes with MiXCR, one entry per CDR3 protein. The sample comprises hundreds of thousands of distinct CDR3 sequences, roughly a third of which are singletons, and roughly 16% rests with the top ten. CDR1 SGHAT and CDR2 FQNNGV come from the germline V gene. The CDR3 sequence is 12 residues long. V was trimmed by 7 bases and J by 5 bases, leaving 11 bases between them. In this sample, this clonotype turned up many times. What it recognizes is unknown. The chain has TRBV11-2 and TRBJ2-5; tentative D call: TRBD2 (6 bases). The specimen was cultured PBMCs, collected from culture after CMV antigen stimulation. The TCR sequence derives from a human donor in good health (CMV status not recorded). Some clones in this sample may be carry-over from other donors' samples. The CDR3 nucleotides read TGTGCCAGCACCCCGGCGGGGGAGACCCAGTACTTC. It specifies CASTPAGETQYF.